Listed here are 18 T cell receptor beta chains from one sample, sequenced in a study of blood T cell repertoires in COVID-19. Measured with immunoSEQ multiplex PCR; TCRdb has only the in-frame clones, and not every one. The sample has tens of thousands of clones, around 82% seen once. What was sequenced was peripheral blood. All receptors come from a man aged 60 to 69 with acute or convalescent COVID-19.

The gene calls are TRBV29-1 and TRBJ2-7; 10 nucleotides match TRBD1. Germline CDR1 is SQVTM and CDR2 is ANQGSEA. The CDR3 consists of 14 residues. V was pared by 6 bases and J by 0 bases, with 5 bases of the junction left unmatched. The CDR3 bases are TGCAGCGTGTCGACAGGGGGCTCCTCCTACGAGCAGTACTTC. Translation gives CSVSTGGSSYEQYF.

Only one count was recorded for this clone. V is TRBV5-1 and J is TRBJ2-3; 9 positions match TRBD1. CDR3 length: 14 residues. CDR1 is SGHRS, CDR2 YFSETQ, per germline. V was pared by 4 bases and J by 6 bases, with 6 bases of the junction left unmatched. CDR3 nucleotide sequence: TGCGCCAGCAGCCCCGGGACAGGGAGGGATACGCAGTATTTT. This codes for CASSPGTGRDTQYF.

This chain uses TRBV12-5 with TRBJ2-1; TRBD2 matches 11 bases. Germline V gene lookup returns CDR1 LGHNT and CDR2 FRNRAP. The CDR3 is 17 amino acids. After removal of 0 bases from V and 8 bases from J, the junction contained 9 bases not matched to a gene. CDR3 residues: CASGLVLGSGGAYEQFF. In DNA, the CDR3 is TGTGCTAGTGGTTTGGTACTGGGTAGCGGGGGGGCCTATGAGCAGTTCTTC.

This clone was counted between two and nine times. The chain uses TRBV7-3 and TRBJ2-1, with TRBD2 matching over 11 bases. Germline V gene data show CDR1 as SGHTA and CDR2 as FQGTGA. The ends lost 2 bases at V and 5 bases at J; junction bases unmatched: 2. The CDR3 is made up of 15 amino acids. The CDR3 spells CASSLRLAGNNEQFF. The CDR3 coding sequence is TGTGCCAGCAGCTTACGACTAGCGGGGAACAATGAGCAGTTCTTC.

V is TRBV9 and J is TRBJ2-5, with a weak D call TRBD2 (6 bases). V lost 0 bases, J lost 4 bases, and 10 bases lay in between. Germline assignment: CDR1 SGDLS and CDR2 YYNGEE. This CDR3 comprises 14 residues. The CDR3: CASSVGWGVETQYF. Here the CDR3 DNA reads TGTGCCAGCAGCGTAGGTTGGGGGGTAGAGACCCAGTACTTC.

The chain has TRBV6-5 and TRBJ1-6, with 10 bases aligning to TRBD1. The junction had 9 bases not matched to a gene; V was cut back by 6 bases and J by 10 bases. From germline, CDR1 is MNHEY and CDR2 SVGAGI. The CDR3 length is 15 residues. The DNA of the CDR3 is TGTGCCAGCAGAGATCCGGGACAGGGGAACTCACCCCTCCACTTT. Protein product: CASRDPGQGNSPLHF.

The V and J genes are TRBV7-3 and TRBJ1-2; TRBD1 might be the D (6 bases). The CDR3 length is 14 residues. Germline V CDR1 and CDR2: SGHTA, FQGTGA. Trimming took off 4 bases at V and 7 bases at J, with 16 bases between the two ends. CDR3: CASSSRQGNSGYTF. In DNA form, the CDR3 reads TGTGCCAGCAGCTCACGCCAGGGGAATAGTGGCTACACCTTC.

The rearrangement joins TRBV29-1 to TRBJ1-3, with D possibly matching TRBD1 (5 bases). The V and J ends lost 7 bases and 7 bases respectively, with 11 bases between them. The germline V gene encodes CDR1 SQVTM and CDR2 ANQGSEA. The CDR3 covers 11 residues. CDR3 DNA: TGCAGCGCTGGGGGGAGTAACACCATATATTTT. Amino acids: CSAGGSNTIYF. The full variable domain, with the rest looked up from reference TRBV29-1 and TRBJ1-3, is SAVISQKPSRDICQRGTSLTIQCQVDSQVTMMFWYRQQPGQSLTLIATANQGSEATYESGFVIDKFPISRPNLTFSTLTVSNMSPEDSSIYLCSAGGSNTIYFGEGSWLTVV.

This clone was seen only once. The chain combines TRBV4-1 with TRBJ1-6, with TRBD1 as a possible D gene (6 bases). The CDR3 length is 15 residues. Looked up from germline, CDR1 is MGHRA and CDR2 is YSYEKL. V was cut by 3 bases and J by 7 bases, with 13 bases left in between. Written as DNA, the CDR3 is TGCGCCAGCAGCCAGGGGGCGTTGGGAAATTCACCCCTCCACTTT. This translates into CASSQGALGNSPLHF.

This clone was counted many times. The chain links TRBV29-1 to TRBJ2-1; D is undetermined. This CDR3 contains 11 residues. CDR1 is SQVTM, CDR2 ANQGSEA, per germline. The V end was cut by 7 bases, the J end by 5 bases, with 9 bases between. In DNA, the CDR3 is TGCAGCGGATGGAGCCACAATGAGCAGTTCTTC. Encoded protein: CSGWSHNEQFF.

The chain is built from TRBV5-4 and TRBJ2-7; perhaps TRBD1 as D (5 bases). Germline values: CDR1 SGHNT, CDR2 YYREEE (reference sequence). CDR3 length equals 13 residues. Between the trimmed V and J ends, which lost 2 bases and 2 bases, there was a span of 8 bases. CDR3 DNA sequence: TGTGCCAGCAGCTTCGCAGGGACCTACGAGCAGTACTTC. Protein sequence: CASSFAGTYEQYF.

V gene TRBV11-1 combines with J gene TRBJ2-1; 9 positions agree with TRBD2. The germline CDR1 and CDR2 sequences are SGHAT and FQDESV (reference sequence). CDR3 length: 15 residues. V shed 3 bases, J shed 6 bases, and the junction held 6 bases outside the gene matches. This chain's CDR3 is CASSLGLAGLNEQFF. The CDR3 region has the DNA TGTGCCAGCAGCTTGGGCCTAGCGGGGCTCAATGAGCAGTTCTTC.

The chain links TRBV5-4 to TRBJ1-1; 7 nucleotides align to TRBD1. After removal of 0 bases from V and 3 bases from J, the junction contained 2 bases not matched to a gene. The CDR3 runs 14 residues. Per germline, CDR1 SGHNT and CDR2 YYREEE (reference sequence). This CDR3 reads CASSLDRGYTEAFF. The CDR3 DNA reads TGTGCCAGCAGCTTGGACAGGGGTTACACTGAAGCTTTCTTT.

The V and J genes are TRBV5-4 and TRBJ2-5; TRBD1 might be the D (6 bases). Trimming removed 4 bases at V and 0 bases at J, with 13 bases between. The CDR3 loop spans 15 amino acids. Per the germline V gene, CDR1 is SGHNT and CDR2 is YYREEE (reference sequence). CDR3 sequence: CASSLQTGNQETQYF. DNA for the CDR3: TGTGCCAGCAGCCTCCAGACAGGAAACCAAGAGACCCAGTACTTC.

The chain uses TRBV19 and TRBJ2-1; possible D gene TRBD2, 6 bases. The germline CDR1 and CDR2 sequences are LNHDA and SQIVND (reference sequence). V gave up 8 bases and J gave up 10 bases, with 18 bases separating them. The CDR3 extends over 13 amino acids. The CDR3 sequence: CASGDSAPTEQFF. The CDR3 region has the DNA TGTGCCAGTGGGGACTCCGCCCCCACCGAGCAGTTCTTC.

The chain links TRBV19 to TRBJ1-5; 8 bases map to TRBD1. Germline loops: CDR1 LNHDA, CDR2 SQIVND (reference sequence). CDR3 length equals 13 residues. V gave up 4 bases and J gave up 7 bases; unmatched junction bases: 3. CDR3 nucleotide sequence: TGTGCCAGTAGTAGGGGACAGGAGCAGCCCCAGCATTTT. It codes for CASSRGQEQPQHF.

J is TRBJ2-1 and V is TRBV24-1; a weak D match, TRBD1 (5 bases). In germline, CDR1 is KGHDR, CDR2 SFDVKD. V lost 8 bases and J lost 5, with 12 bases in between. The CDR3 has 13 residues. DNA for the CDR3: TGTGCCACCACTGCAGACAGTCACAATGAGCAGTTCTTC. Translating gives CATTADSHNEQFF.

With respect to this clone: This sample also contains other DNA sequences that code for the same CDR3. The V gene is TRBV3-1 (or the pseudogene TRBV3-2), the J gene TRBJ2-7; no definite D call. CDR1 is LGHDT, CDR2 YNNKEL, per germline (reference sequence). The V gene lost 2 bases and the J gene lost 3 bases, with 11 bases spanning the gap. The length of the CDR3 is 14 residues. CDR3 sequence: CASSQSWASYEQYF. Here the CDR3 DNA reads TGTGCCAGCAGCCAATCGTGGGCCAGCTACGAGCAGTACTTC.